This T cell receptor beta chain was obtained from a study of blood T cell repertoires in COVID-19. Study in general: From T cells, B-cell-depleted T cells, or PBMCs came the material, which was cDNA or gDNA.

Authors' analysis steps: For nucleated cells, counts were estimated from reference gene primer amplification. Produced via immunoSEQ multiplex PCR; TCRdb's table is partial and in-frame only. V and J calls and clone size are as listed in that table; D and trimming were resolved from the DNA. This table holds 650,000 to 800,000 clones, around 90% found once. The germline CDR1 and CDR2 sequences are SGHNT and YENEEA. CDR3 length equals 16 residues. V lost 5 bases and J lost 1, with 17 bases in between. The material sequenced was peripheral blood. The origin of this receptor is a woman under 30 with acute or convalescent COVID-19. This chain links TRBV11-3 with TRBJ1-1; D unclear. In DNA, the CDR3 is TGTGCCAGCAGCCCGCAGAGGGCCCATAAGAACACTGAAGCTTTCTTT. This gives the protein CASSPQRAHKNTEAFF.